A selection of T cell receptor beta chains follows, all from one sample in a study of blood T cell repertoires in COVID-19. Sequencing was performed with immunoSEQ multiplex PCR; in TCRdb, only in-frame clones are kept and a portion is missing. The sample holds some 74,000 clones, approximately 79% seen once. Material for sequencing was peripheral blood. These receptors were collected from a woman aged 45-65 years with acute or convalescent COVID-19. CDR3s include the opening cysteine and the closing phenylalanine or tryptophan.

j_gene: TRBJ1-1
v_gene: TRBV28
CDR3aa: CASSSPAAGGTEAFF

j_gene: TRBJ1-5
v_gene: TRBV6-6
CDR3aa: CASREGVVGAAQPQHF

j_gene: TRBJ2-5
v_gene: TRBV20-1
CDR3aa: CSAHRGETQYF

j_gene: TRBJ2-1
v_gene: TRBV9
CDR3aa: CASSVSGSSGGGPYNEQFF

j_gene: TRBJ1-1
v_gene: TRBV19
CDR3aa: CASSVQTGGTEAFF

j_gene: TRBJ2-7
v_gene: TRBV30
CDR3aa: CAYEDYYEQYF

j_gene: TRBJ2-5
v_gene: TRBV4-1
CDR3aa: CASSRVGGGGETQYF

j_gene: TRBJ1-6
v_gene: TRBV5-6
CDR3aa: CASSSGQGNSPLHF

j_gene: TRBJ2-2
v_gene: TRBV2
CDR3aa: CASSEGGGASGIGELFF

j_gene: TRBJ2-4
v_gene: TRBV2
CDR3aa: CASSVGLTSLLAKNIQYF

j_gene: TRBJ1-6
v_gene: TRBV5-1
CDR3aa: CASSLQGDNSPLHF

j_gene: TRBJ2-5
v_gene: TRBV4-1
CDR3aa: CASSQDEFMETQYF

j_gene: TRBJ2-1
v_gene: TRBV18
CDR3aa: CASTFQGANNEQFF

j_gene: TRBJ1-5
v_gene: TRBV7-9
CDR3aa: CASSSSDRAQPQHF

j_gene: TRBJ1-4
v_gene: TRBV4-2
CDR3aa: CASSQGTGGGNEKLFF

j_gene: TRBJ2-7
v_gene: TRBV21-1
CDR3aa: CASSKGLAGGPEYEQYF

j_gene: TRBJ1-5
v_gene: TRBV2
CDR3aa: CASSGFPGKRNQPQHF

j_gene: TRBJ2-2
v_gene: TRBV24-1
CDR3aa: CATGTSGERTGELFF

j_gene: TRBJ2-1
v_gene: TRBV7-2
CDR3aa: CASSLPHYNEQFF

j_gene: TRBJ2-2
v_gene: TRBV2
CDR3aa: CASSSTSGYGELFF

j_gene: TRBJ2-3
v_gene: TRBV7-3
CDR3aa: CASRDSSTDTQYF

j_gene: TRBJ1-6
v_gene: TRBV30
CDR3aa: CAWRKSAGFGGSPLHF

j_gene: TRBJ1-1
v_gene: TRBV10-2
CDR3aa: CASTGTGLNTEAFF

j_gene: TRBJ2-7
v_gene: TRBV5-5
CDR3aa: CASSERPGLGSYEQYF

j_gene: TRBJ2-7
v_gene: TRBV6-5
CDR3aa: CASSLISGRSTYEQYF

j_gene: TRBJ1-2
v_gene: TRBV29-1
CDR3aa: CSVGGRGDYDYTF

j_gene: TRBJ2-7
v_gene: TRBV4-1
CDR3aa: CASSQDVTGGSGEQYF

j_gene: TRBJ1-1
v_gene: TRBV7-2
CDR3aa: CASSFLDRGLEAFF

j_gene: TRBJ1-2
v_gene: TRBV27
CDR3aa: CASSTGTGGRGYTF

j_gene: TRBJ1-3
v_gene: TRBV2
CDR3aa: CATRRGSGNTIYF

j_gene: TRBJ1-4
v_gene: TRBV28
CDR3aa: CASSGTGKGSNEKLFF

j_gene: TRBJ2-7
v_gene: TRBV9
CDR3aa: CASSVAIAGGIQYF

j_gene: TRBJ2-1
v_gene: TRBV5-4
CDR3aa: CASSQTSGRAAEQFF

j_gene: TRBJ2-2
v_gene: TRBV4-3
CDR3aa: CASIGNTGELFF

j_gene: TRBJ1-4
v_gene: TRBV7-9
CDR3aa: CASRRTGETNEKLFF

j_gene: TRBJ1-4
v_gene: TRBV4-3
CDR3aa: CASSQDPETGSGEKLFF

j_gene: TRBJ2-1
v_gene: TRBV13
CDR3aa: CASSSQRELAPYNEQFF

j_gene: TRBJ1-1
v_gene: TRBV19
CDR3aa: CATQPRTGGAEAFF

j_gene: TRBJ1-2
v_gene: TRBV5-6
CDR3aa: CASSRRDTDNYGYTF

j_gene: TRBJ1-1
v_gene: TRBV5-1
CDR3aa: CASSFDGKGNTEAFF

j_gene: TRBJ1-2
v_gene: TRBV2
CDR3aa: CASSGGQVYGYTF

j_gene: TRBJ2-3
v_gene: TRBV4-1
CDR3aa: CASSPRDRTGTDTQYF

j_gene: TRBJ1-5
v_gene: TRBV7-7
CDR3aa: CASSQISDTVGPQHF

j_gene: TRBJ2-7
v_gene: TRBV7-2
CDR3aa: CASSRRGSSYEQYF

j_gene: TRBJ1-6
v_gene: TRBV7-2
CDR3aa: CASSLLQGYNSPLHF

j_gene: TRBJ2-7
v_gene: TRBV5-8
CDR3aa: CASAWSSYEQYF

j_gene: TRBJ1-2
v_gene: TRBV11-2
CDR3aa: CASSRESYGYTF